This TCR beta chain came from a study of response to subunit inactivated influenza vaccine. Study-wide findings and caveats: Few new T cells, the authors suggested, are recruited by each seasonal influenza vaccination.

TCRdb re-derived calls from the RT-PCR reads in MiXCR, one entry per CDR3 protein. Of approximately 310,000 distinct CDR3 sequences in the sample, around a fifth were seen once. This clonotype came up a few times. The antigen is not known. The TCR was taken from a man aged 45 to 75 who received an inactivated influenza vaccine. The material was PBMCs from blood, obtained approximately 20 months after vaccination.

In nucleotides, the CDR3 is TGCGCCAGCAGCTTGGGACAGAAACAAGAGACCCAGTACTTC. Translated: CASSLGQKQETQYF. The chain is built from TRBV5-1 and TRBJ2-5, with D perhaps matching TRBD1 (5 bases). V dropped 0 bases and J dropped 2 bases, with 8 bases sitting between them. CDR1 and CDR2 (germline): SGHRS, YFSETQ. CDR3 length: 14 amino acids.